This T cell receptor beta chain was documented in a study of T cells in Graves' hyperthyroidism and ophthalmopathy. RNA transcripts provided the source from which TCR beta CDR3 regions were amplified. A first-round RT-PCR of the TCR CDR3 used the HTBI primer set. From the multiplex PCR reads, TCRdb called clonotypes with MiXCR, one entry per CDR3 protein. Found here are under 350,000 distinct CDR3 sequences, 20% to 30% of them singletons; the top ten hold roughly a quarter. A patient was excluded if there was uncontrolled infection, other autoimmune disease, pregnancy or lactation. Together with thyroid ultrasound, orbital computed tomography, serum thyroxine and TRAb, clinical symptoms were used for diagnoses. Germline loops: CDR1 MNHGY, CDR2 SVAAGI. This CDR3 region has 11 residues. Deletions cut 8 bases from V and 8 bases from J, with 10 bases between.

Sequencing was performed on blood. The chain recombines TRBV6-9 with TRBJ1-5; D is ambiguous. This sequence originates from a man aged 35 to 55 with Graves' hyperthyroidism that later progressed to Graves' ophthalmopathy. CDR3 sequence: CASGMAKPQHF. DNA for the CDR3: TGTGCCAGCGGGATGGCCAAGCCCCAGCATTTT.